This passage covers 19 T cell receptor beta chains from one sample sequenced in a study of blood T cell repertoires in COVID-19. The protocol was immunoSEQ multiplex PCR, while the TCRdb copy is restricted to in-frame clones and leaves out a portion. The table shows around 97,000 clones, with about 90% occurring only once. The sequenced material came from peripheral blood. The source of these receptors is a human donor in a cohort sampled during active COVID-19.

CDR3 residues: CASITSGSDEQFF. Written as DNA, the CDR3 is TGTGCCAGCATTACTAGCGGGAGTGATGAGCAGTTCTTC. This chain links TRBV28 with TRBJ2-1; TRBD2 matches at 11 bases. This CDR3 contains 13 residues. V lost 7 bases and J lost 8; bases outside the gene matches: 4. Germline V CDR1 and CDR2: MDHEN, SYDVKM. Together with reference TRBV28 and TRBJ2-1, the CDR3 gives the full variable domain: DVKVTQSSRYLVKRTGEKVFLECVQDMDHENMFWYRQDPGLGLRLIYFSYDVKMKEKGDIPEGYSVSREKKERFSLILESASTNQTSMYLCASITSGSDEQFFGPGTRLTVL.

The sample holds one count of this clone. Here the CDR3 DNA reads TGTGCCAGCAGTTTATTTGGAGGGACTAGCGGGAGCTTGGGCCTAAACATTCAGTACTTC. This gives the protein CASSLFGGTSGSLGLNIQYF. The chain joins TRBV27 to TRBJ2-4, with TRBD2 matching over 14 bases. J lost 6 bases, V lost 1 base, and 14 bases had no gene match. The germline V gene has CDR1 MNHEY and CDR2 SMNVEV (reference sequence). The CDR3 runs to 20 residues.

The chain joins TRBV11-3 to TRBJ2-5; 9 positions agree with TRBD1. J gave up 4 bases and V 4 bases, and 1 base lay outside the gene matches. The CDR3 consists of 13 residues. Germline values: CDR1 SGHNT, CDR2 YENEEA. The CDR3 coding sequence is TGTGCCAGCAGCTCGGACAGGGGAGAGACCCAGTACTTC. As protein: CASSSDRGETQYF. The whole variable domain, remainder taken from reference TRBV11-3 and TRBJ2-5, is EAGVVQSPRYKIIEKKQPVAFWCNPISGHNTLYWYLQNLGQGPELLIRYENEEAVDDSQLPKDRFSAERLKGVDSTLKIQPAELGDSAVYLCASSSDRGETQYFGPGTRLLVL.

This clone showed up just once. This chain joins TRBV3-1 (or the pseudogene TRBV3-2) and TRBJ1-2, with 7 bases identical to TRBD1. CDR3 length equals 11 residues. Germline V gene sequence: CDR1 LGHDT, CDR2 YNNKEL (reference sequence). With 4 bases clipped from V and 10 bases from J, the junction kept 3 bases outside the gene matches. The CDR3 protein is CASSPGTAYTF. The CDR3 DNA follows: TGTGCCAGCAGCCCCGGGACAGCCTACACCTTC.

J is TRBJ1-2 and V is TRBV12-5; no clear D gene. V gave up 1 base and J gave up 5 bases, with 11 bases separating them. CDR3 length: 14 amino acids. The V gene's germline CDR1 is LGHNT and CDR2 FRNRAP. CDR3 protein: CASGLDRPVYGYTF. CDR3 DNA: TGTGCTAGTGGTTTGGACAGACCGGTGTATGGCTACACCTTC.

The chain uses TRBV19 and TRBJ2-6; the D is unclear. Germline V gene data show CDR1 as LNHDA and CDR2 as SQIVND (reference sequence). This CDR3 comprises 15 residues. Deletions cut 1 base from V and 0 bases from J, with 4 bases between. CDR3 loop: CASSIGSSGANVLTF. The DNA of the CDR3 is TGTGCCAGTAGTATAGGGAGCTCTGGGGCCAACGTCCTGACTTTC.

The chain uses TRBV7-3 and TRBJ2-1; 14 nucleotides align to TRBD2. Per germline, CDR1 SGHTA and CDR2 FQGTGA. The length of the CDR3 is 15 residues. Germline trimming cut 5 bases from V and 9 bases from J; bases unmatched to any gene: 6. The chain's CDR3 is CASSQGLAGVGEQFF. The CDR3 coding sequence is TGTGCCAGCAGCCAGGGACTAGCGGGAGTTGGTGAGCAGTTCTTC.

This chain joins TRBV29-1 and TRBJ2-3; 13 nucleotides agree with TRBD2. Per germline, CDR1 SQVTM and CDR2 ANQGSEA. The J segment lost 14 bases and the V segment lost 4 bases, leaving 6 bases of the junction unmatched. CDR3 length equals 12 residues. The CDR3 is CSVGLAGGQSYF. As DNA, the CDR3 is TGCAGCGTTGGACTAGCGGGGGGCCAGTCGTATTTT.

The genes are TRBV6-6 and TRBJ1-4; D is undetermined. CDR3 size: 15 residues. Per the germline V gene, CDR1 is MNHNY and CDR2 is SVGAGI (reference sequence). Deletions cut 5 bases from V and 5 bases from J, with 15 bases between. CDR3 coding DNA: TGTGCCAGCAGTCCCGGCGAACGGGAAAATGAAAAACTGTTTTTT. This translates into CASSPGERENEKLFF.

The chain has TRBV30 and TRBJ2-5; 7 positions match TRBD2. The germline CDR1 and CDR2 sequences are GTSNPN and SVGIG (reference sequence). V lost 5 bases and J lost 5; bases outside the gene matches: 5. CDR3 length: 12 amino acids. Here the CDR3 DNA reads TGTGCCTGGGGGGAGGGGTGGGAGACCCAGTACTTC. It codes for CAWGEGWETQYF.

This clone was picked up one time. V is TRBV30 and J is TRBJ1-1, with D possibly matching TRBD1 (6 bases). Trimming took off 6 bases at V and 1 base at J, with 9 bases between the two ends. The CDR3 spans 12 residues. Germline CDR1 reads GTSNPN; CDR2 reads SVGIG (reference sequence). CDR3 sequence (DNA): TGTGCCTGTCTACAGGGGAACACTGAAGCTTTCTTT. Protein product: CACLQGNTEAFF.

The chain carries TRBV7-2 and TRBJ2-5, with TRBD2 matching 8 bases. The CDR3 totals 14 residues. Germline CDR1 SGHTA, CDR2 FQGNSA. J gave up 4 bases and V 2 bases, and 3 bases lay outside the gene matches. The CDR3 region is CASSLFGGGETQYF. The CDR3 region has the DNA TGTGCCAGCAGCTTATTCGGGGGGGGAGAGACCCAGTACTTC. Full variable domain (outside the CDR3, taken from reference TRBV7-2 and TRBJ2-5): GAGVSQSPSNKVTEKGKDVELRCDPISGHTALYWYRQSLGQGLEFLIYFQGNSAPDKSGLPSDRFSAERTGGSVSTLTIQRTQQEDSAVYLCASSLFGGGETQYFGPGTRLLVL.

This clone was observed a few times. The CDR3 sequence: CASSQDWTSGRFEQYF. In DNA form, the CDR3 reads TGCGCCAGCAGCCAAGACTGGACTAGCGGGAGGTTCGAGCAGTACTTC. The V and J genes are TRBV4-1 and TRBJ2-7, with 14 nucleotides matching TRBD2. In germline, CDR1 is MGHRA, CDR2 YSYEKL. The CDR3 sequence is 16 residues long. Trimming cost V 0 bases and J 6 bases; bases outside gene matches: 4.

The chain employs TRBV7-8 and TRBJ1-2; D is uncertain. Trimming stripped 4 bases from V and 4 bases from J, with 13 bases between. Looked up from germline, CDR1 is SGHVS and CDR2 is FQNEAQ. The CDR3 has 14 amino acids. The CDR3 sequence is CASSSREGPYGYTF. Written as DNA, the CDR3 is TGTGCCAGCAGCTCCCGGGAAGGTCCCTATGGCTACACCTTC.

This chain uses TRBV7-6 with TRBJ1-5; 8 nucleotides match TRBD1. The V and J ends lost 5 bases and 4 bases, in that order; junction bases with no gene match: 7. The CDR3 is 15 amino acids. In germline, CDR1 is SGHVS, CDR2 FNYEAQ. The CDR3 spells CASSPRTGLNQPQHF. Here the CDR3 DNA reads TGTGCCAGCAGCCCCCGGACAGGGTTGAATCAGCCCCAGCATTTT.

The rearrangement joins TRBV6-5 to TRBJ1-5; TRBD1 matches 7 bases. The germline V gene encodes CDR1 MNHEY and CDR2 SVGAGI. Trimming cost V 11 bases and J 0 bases; bases outside gene matches: 7. This CDR3 has 14 amino acids. CDR3 nucleotide sequence: TGTGCCGCTACAGGGGAGTATAGCAATCAGCCCCAGCATTTT. Its protein is CAATGEYSNQPQHF.

This chain connects TRBV9 to TRBJ2-2, with TRBD1 matching over 7 bases. CDR3 length equals 17 residues. Germline CDR1 reads SGDLS; CDR2 reads YYNGEE. V shed 3 bases and J 4 bases; nucleotides not matched to a gene: 12. The CDR3 DNA is TGTGCCAGCAGCGACAATTCCGGGACAGACCTCACCGGGGAGCTGTTTTTT. This gives the protein CASSDNSGTDLTGELFF.

The J gene is TRBJ2-1, the V gene TRBV15; D perhaps matches TRBD2 (5 bases). Germline-derived CDR1 and CDR2 are LNHNV and YYDKDF (reference sequence). V lost 6 bases, J lost 2 bases, and 11 bases lay in between. The CDR3 sequence is 14 residues long. CDR3 DNA sequence: TGTGCCACCAGTCTCGGGGTCACCTACAATGAGCAGTTCTTC. Translation: CATSLGVTYNEQFF.

V and J are TRBV5-1 and TRBJ2-7; 9 positions agree with TRBD1. The CDR3 contains 15 residues. Germline V gene sequence: CDR1 SGHRS, CDR2 YFSETQ. After removal of 0 bases from V and 5 bases from J, the junction contained 6 bases not matched to a gene. Here the CDR3 DNA reads TGCGCCAGCAGCTTGGCTACAGGGGGCTTCGACGAGCAGTACTTC. Its protein is CASSLATGGFDEQYF. Looking up the rest from reference TRBV5-1 and TRBJ2-7 gives the full variable domain: KAGVTQTPRYLIKTRGQQVTLSCSPISGHRSVSWYQQTPGQGLQFLFEYFSETQRNKGNFPGRFSGRQFSNSRSEMNVSTLELGDSALYLCASSLATGGFDEQYFGPGTRLTVT.